A selection of T cell receptor beta chains follows, all from one sample in a study of blood T cell repertoires in COVID-19. TCRdb's table, derived via immunoSEQ multiplex PCR, lists solely in-frame clones and lacks some. In the table there are approximately 220,000 clones, about 83% of which are singletons. The sample comprised PBMCs or T cells enriched from blood (not recorded which). The receptors were sampled from a woman between 50 and 59 years old who had been exposed to COVID-19. The CDR3 runs from the conserved cysteine through the conserved F or W. Fields, in order: CDR3 protein, CDR3 DNA, D gene, J gene, clone size, V gene. A D gene is named only where the DNA matches it firmly. A clone size is listed for some rows: how often the clone was seen (once, few, many), or a class if it is expanded.

CASSYSALSSYEQYF | TGTGCCAGCAGTTACAGCGCCCTGAGCTCCTACGAGCAGTACTTC | . | TRBJ2-7 | . | TRBV6-5
CASGYGTAYSLNQPQHF | TGTGCCAGTGGATACGGGACAGCCTACTCTCTCAATCAGCCCCAGCATTTT | TRBD1 | TRBJ1-5 | . | TRBV19
CASILTGYSTEAFF | TGTGCCAGCATTCTGACAGGGTATAGCACTGAAGCTTTCTTT | TRBD1 | TRBJ1-1 | . | TRBV6-5
CASSPLTAGTGGTEAFF | TGTGCCAGTAGTCCCCTAACGGCCGGGACAGGAGGGACTGAAGCTTTCTTT | TRBD1 | TRBJ1-1 | . | TRBV19
CASSYTSSGGRETQYF | TGTGCCAGCAGCTATACCTCTAGCGGGGGTCGGGAGACCCAGTACTTC | TRBD2 | TRBJ2-5 | . | TRBV3-1/TRBV3-2
CASSPGTDLYEQYF | TGTGCCAGCAGCCCCGGGACAGACCTCTACGAGCAGTACTTC | TRBD1 | TRBJ2-7 | few | TRBV14
CASSLKPGGYTGELFF | TGCGCCAGCAGCTTGAAGCCAGGGGGTTACACCGGGGAGCTGTTTTTT | TRBD1 | TRBJ2-2 | few | TRBV5-1
CASSLGRPGTEAFF | TGTGCCAGCAGCTTGGGCCGGCCCGGGACTGAAGCTTTCTTT | . | TRBJ1-1 | . | TRBV5-6
CASSRGRDTYEQYF | TGTGCCAGCAGCAGGGGACGGGACACCTACGAGCAGTACTTC | . | TRBJ2-7 | once | TRBV6-5
CASSENRDYTEAFF | TGCGCCAGCAGTGAAAACAGGGATTACACTGAAGCTTTCTTT | . | TRBJ1-1 | . | TRBV10-1
CASMKGQGSYEQYF | TGTGCCAGCATGAAGGGACAGGGATCCTACGAGCAGTACTTC | TRBD1 | TRBJ2-7 | . | TRBV6-1
CASSQHGVIGNTIYF | TGTGCCAGCAGCCAGCACGGGGTTATTGGAAACACCATATATTTT | . | TRBJ1-3 | . | TRBV28
CASSHRGRETEAFF | TGTGCCAGCAGCCACAGGGGGAGGGAAACTGAAGCTTTCTTT | TRBD1 | TRBJ1-1 | . | TRBV28
CAISPGLDNSPLHF | TGTGCCATCAGCCCGGGACTGGATAATTCACCCCTCCACTTT | . | TRBJ1-6 | . | TRBV10-3
CASSEGRNSPLHF | TGTGCCAGCAGTGAAGGCAGGAATTCACCCCTCCACTTT | . | TRBJ1-6 | few | TRBV2
CASSLFWDRVVETQYF | TGTGCCAGCAGCTTATTCTGGGACAGGGTTGTGGAGACCCAGTACTTC | TRBD1 | TRBJ2-5 | . | TRBV7-9
CASKATATNEKLFF | TGTGCCAGCAAGGCGACAGCCACTAATGAAAAACTGTTTTTT | . | TRBJ1-4 | . | TRBV2
CAISDPPMGGYEQYF | TGTGCCATCAGTGACCCGCCCATGGGGGGCTACGAGCAGTACTTC | . | TRBJ2-7 | once | TRBV10-3
CASSQDVRYGYTF | TGTGCCAGCAGCCAAGATGTCAGGTATGGCTACACCTTC | . | TRBJ1-2 | . | TRBV4-2
CASSGSTEAFF | TGCGCCAGCAGTGGGAGCACTGAAGCTTTCTTT | . | TRBJ1-1 | . | TRBV10-2
CASSLLQGGTEAFF | TGCGCCAGCAGCTTGCTCCAGGGAGGGACTGAAGCTTTCTTT | . | TRBJ1-1 | . | TRBV5-1
CASTKQGRNTEAFF | TGTGCCAGTACAAAGCAGGGGAGGAACACTGAAGCTTTCTTT | . | TRBJ1-1 | . | TRBV19